Below are 27 T cell receptor beta chains sequenced from a single sample in a study of shared clonotypes between healthy human individuals. Repertoires were generated with immunoSEQ multiplex PCR, while TCRdb's copy carries only in-frame clones and drops some. The profile shows just over 2,000,000 clones, roughly 94% of them singletons. It was CD45RO-negative cells, positively selected for CCR7, that made up naive CD8 cells, with terminally differentiated effector memory CD45RA+ cells excluded. Input material: naive CD8+ T cells sorted from blood. The receptor set was obtained from a man aged 18 to 29 in good health.

The chain links TRBV27 to TRBJ2-1; TRBD2 might be the D (5 bases). Trimming removed 2 bases at V and 3 bases at J, with 14 bases between. Per germline, CDR1 MNHEY and CDR2 SMNVEV (reference sequence). This CDR3 is built from 16 residues. CDR3 in amino acids: CASSLLGVTYYNEQFF. In DNA form, the CDR3 reads TGTGCCAGCAGTTTACTCGGGGTGACCTACTACAATGAGCAGTTCTTC.

Comments on this clone: The same CDR3 is also encoded by other DNA sequences in this sample. The chain recombines TRBV13 with TRBJ2-7; D unresolved. The CDR3 runs to 14 residues. Trimming stripped 0 bases from V and 2 bases from J, with 8 bases between. Germline assignment: CDR1 PRHDT and CDR2 FYEKMQ (reference sequence). Here the CDR3 DNA reads TGTGCCAGCAGCTTAGGGGGCCAGACCTACGAGCAGTACTTC. This sequence encodes CASSLGGQTYEQYF.

The chain recombines TRBV14 with TRBJ1-1; D uncertain. The V gene lost 4 bases and the J gene lost 0 bases, with 12 bases spanning the gap. The CDR3 runs 15 residues. Germline assignment: CDR1 SGHDN and CDR2 FVKESK. The CDR3 is CASSRTEGMNTEAFF. CDR3 nucleotides: TGTGCCAGCAGCCGGACGGAAGGTATGAACACTGAAGCTTTCTTT.

The J gene is TRBJ2-5, the V gene TRBV7-9; TRBD1 aligns across 11 bases. Germline CDR1 reads SEHNR; CDR2 reads FQNEAQ (reference sequence). V lost 4 bases, J lost 4 bases, and 5 bases stayed unmatched. The CDR3 covers 15 residues. CDR3 DNA sequence: TGTGCCAGCAGCTGGGGACAGGGGGTTTTAGAGACCCAGTACTTC. Protein product: CASSWGQGVLETQYF.

CDR3 coding DNA: TGTGCCAGCAGCTTTATACAGGGCCAAGAGACCCAGTACTTC. Its translation: CASSFIQGQETQYF. The chain links TRBV7-6 to TRBJ2-5; D is perhaps TRBD1 (6 bases). Per the germline V gene, CDR1 is SGHVS and CDR2 is FNYEAQ. The CDR3 contains 14 residues. Trimming left V 3 bases short and J 1 base short, with 9 bases between.

The CDR3 nucleotides read TGTGCCAGCAGCTTGGATGGACTAGCGAAGTACTTC. Its translation is CASSLDGLAKYF. The rearrangement joins TRBV7-9 to TRBJ2-7; 9 bases align to TRBD2. J was trimmed by 11 bases and V by 3 bases; bases with no gene match: 5. The germline V gene has CDR1 SEHNR and CDR2 FQNEAQ (reference sequence). This CDR3 has 12 amino acids.

This rearrangement joins TRBV7-2 to TRBJ1-3; D is unclear. Germline assignment: CDR1 SGHTA and CDR2 FQGNSA. The V and J ends lost 2 bases and 0 bases respectively, with 14 bases between them. The CDR3 covers 17 residues. Here the CDR3 DNA reads TGTGCCAGCAGCTTACTGCCTTCCGAAGGCTCTGGAAACACCATATATTTT. Residues: CASSLLPSEGSGNTIYF.

The genes are TRBV7-9 and TRBJ2-7; tentatively, D is TRBD1 (6 bases). The ends were cut back, 4 bases at V and 2 bases at J, with 15 bases in the middle. This CDR3 has 15 residues. Germline V lookup: CDR1 SEHNR, CDR2 FQNEAQ (reference sequence). This CDR3 reads CASSSTGTRTYEQYF. For the CDR3, the DNA is TGTGCCAGCAGCTCGACCGGGACAAGGACCTACGAGCAGTACTTC.

A word on this clone: The identical CDR3 is also encoded by other nucleotide sequences in the sample. The chain employs TRBV7-9 and TRBJ1-1, with D perhaps TRBD1 (6 bases). V was clipped by 1 base and J by 0 bases, with 9 bases between them. Looked up from germline, CDR1 is SEHNR and CDR2 is FQNEAQ (reference sequence). The CDR3 covers 15 residues. In nucleotides, the CDR3 is TGTGCCAGCAGCTTAGGCAGGGGAATGAACACTGAAGCTTTCTTT. Protein sequence: CASSLGRGMNTEAFF. The variable domain in full, with the rest retrieved from reference TRBV7-9 and TRBJ1-1, is DTGVSQNPRHKITKRGQNVTFRCDPISEHNRLYWYRQTLGQGPEFLTYFQNEAQLEKSRLLSDRFSAERPKGSFSTLEIQRTEQGDSAMYLCASSLGRGMNTEAFFGQGTRLTVV.

CDR3 bases: TGTGCCTGGAGTCACCGGGACAGGGGGTTCCTTGCAACTAATGAAAAACTGTTTTTT. Protein: CAWSHRDRGFLATNEKLFF. The chain couples TRBV30 to TRBJ1-4, with 11 bases identical to TRBD1. The CDR3 extends over 19 amino acids. Losses at the gene ends were 2 bases for V and 0 bases for J; bases not matched to a gene: 11. CDR1 is GTSNPN and CDR2 is SVGIG in the germline V gene (reference sequence).

The chain is built from TRBV11-2 and TRBJ2-3; D remains unclear. The V end lost 5 bases, the J end lost 4 bases, and 13 bases lay between the germline ends. Germline assignment: CDR1 SGHAT and CDR2 FQNNGV. CDR3 size: 14 residues. CDR3 sequence: CASSPPVVPDTQYF. DNA of the CDR3: TGTGCCAGCAGCCCCCCGGTAGTGCCAGATACGCAGTATTTT.

The rearrangement joins TRBV7-2 to TRBJ2-2; 11 positions agree with TRBD2. CDR1 and CDR2 from the germline V gene are SGHTA and FQGNSA. This CDR3 is 15 amino acids long. Trimming took 5 bases from V and 7 from J; bases not matched to a gene: 6. As DNA, the CDR3 is TGTGCCAGCAGCGTACTAGCGGGAGTGGTCGGGGAGCTGTTTTTT. It encodes CASSVLAGVVGELFF.

The CDR3 loop is CASSVPTGVVAGAQGTDTQYF. CDR3 in DNA: TGTGCCAGCAGCGTACCGACAGGAGTGGTAGCGGGAGCTCAGGGCACAGATACGCAGTATTTT. The rearrangement uses TRBV9 and TRBJ2-3, with TRBD2 matching 9 bases. The germline gives CDR1 SGDLS, CDR2 YYNGEE. The J segment lost 1 base and the V segment lost 1 base, leaving 19 bases of the junction unmatched. There are 21 residues in the CDR3.

This chain links TRBV28 with TRBJ2-1, with D unclear. V was cut by 6 bases and J by 1 base, with 10 bases left in between. Germline assignment: CDR1 MDHEN and CDR2 SYDVKM. This CDR3 contains 14 residues. The CDR3 nucleotides read TGTGCCAGCAGCTCCGCCAGTTCCTACAATGAGCAGTTCTTC. Protein: CASSSASSYNEQFF.

The rearrangement uses TRBV4-2 and TRBJ2-7; 7 nucleotides align to TRBD2. CDR3 length: 14 residues. Unmatched junction bases numbered 4, after V lost 4 bases and J lost 1 base. Germline V CDR1 and CDR2: LGHNA, YNFKEQ. In DNA form, the CDR3 reads TGTGCCAGCAGCCCCGGGGGGTCATCCTACGAGCAGTACTTC. Amino acid sequence: CASSPGGSSYEQYF.

This chain uses TRBV4-1 with TRBJ1-2; D gene ambiguous. Trimming left V 0 bases short and J 6 bases short, with 8 bases between. The germline V gene has CDR1 MGHRA and CDR2 YSYEKL. The CDR3 is 13 amino acids. The CDR3 sequence: CASSQDQEDGYTF. CDR3 DNA sequence: TGCGCCAGCAGCCAAGATCAGGAGGATGGCTACACCTTC.

V and J are TRBV28 and TRBJ2-7; maybe TRBD1 (8 bases). V dropped 4 bases and J dropped 7 bases, with 23 bases sitting between them. The CDR3 totals 16 residues. CDR1 is MDHEN, CDR2 SYDVKM, per germline. DNA of the CDR3: TGTGCCAGCAGTTCCCCGGGACAGGACCGAGCGGGGGAGCAGTACTTC. This translates into CASSSPGQDRAGEQYF.

The chain combines TRBV7-9 with TRBJ2-1, with 10 bases that match TRBD2. The CDR3 has 15 amino acids. J was trimmed by 8 bases and V by 3 bases; bases with no gene match: 7. Germline V gene lookup returns CDR1 SEHNR and CDR2 FQNEAQ (reference sequence). The CDR3 sequence is CASSLFPGLAYEQFF. The CDR3 DNA reads as TGTGCCAGCAGCTTGTTCCCGGGACTAGCGTATGAGCAGTTCTTC.

This sequence joins TRBV29-1 and TRBJ2-1, with D perhaps TRBD1 (6 bases). CDR1 and CDR2 (germline): SQVTM, ANQGSEA. V lost 3 bases to trimming and J lost 8 bases, with 17 bases between them. The CDR3 covers 14 residues. The CDR3, as DNA: TGCAGCGTTGAGGTCGACAGGCCCCTCGATGAGCAGTTCTTC. Translated: CSVEVDRPLDEQFF.

The V gene is TRBV7-2, the J gene TRBJ2-6; D gene ambiguous. The germline gives CDR1 SGHTA, CDR2 FQGNSA. The CDR3 runs to 16 residues. V was clipped by 1 base and J by 5 bases, with 12 bases between them. The CDR3 is CASSLVGDVWANVLTF. As DNA, the CDR3 is TGTGCCAGCAGCTTAGTCGGTGACGTTTGGGCCAACGTCCTGACTTTC.

The chain employs TRBV30 and TRBJ2-5; the D gene is possibly TRBD2 (5 bases). The germline gives CDR1 GTSNPN, CDR2 SVGIG (reference sequence). The V and J ends lost 0 bases and 5 bases respectively, with 13 bases between them. CDR3 length: 14 amino acids. CDR3 protein: CAWSVLRARETQYF. The CDR3 coding sequence is TGTGCCTGGAGTGTACTGCGGGCGAGGGAGACCCAGTACTTC.

Only one count was recorded for this clone. J is TRBJ1-2 and V is TRBV10-3; perhaps TRBD1 as D (5 bases). The CDR3 covers 14 residues. V was shortened by 7 bases and J by 0 bases, with 12 bases between the two germline ends. CDR1 is ENHRY and CDR2 is SYGVKD in the germline V gene. The CDR3 region is CAITDGAANYGYTF. The CDR3 DNA follows: TGTGCCATCACCGATGGGGCAGCTAACTATGGCTACACCTTC.

This chain joins TRBV2 and TRBJ1-2; D call uncertain. The germline CDR1 and CDR2 sequences are SNHLY and FYNNEI. The CDR3 has 13 residues. Trimming left V 1 base short and J 7 bases short, with 10 bases between. CDR3 residues: CASSEGVASGYTF. CDR3 DNA: TGTGCCAGCAGTGAAGGGGTTGCGAGTGGCTACACCTTC.

The CDR3 nucleotides are TGTGCCAGCAGCTTACTGGGGCAGGGAGACGAGCAGTACTTC. The encoded protein is CASSLLGQGDEQYF. The genes are TRBV7-6 and TRBJ2-7, with D perhaps being TRBD1 or TRBD2 (5 bases each). This CDR3 spans 14 amino acids. Looked up from germline, CDR1 is SGHVS and CDR2 is FNYEAQ. V was trimmed by 2 bases and J by 5 bases, leaving 13 bases between them.

This rearrangement joins TRBV12-5 to TRBJ2-7, with D unresolved. The germline CDR1 and CDR2 sequences are LGHNT and FRNRAP. V lost 0 bases and J lost 3, with 12 bases in between. The CDR3 has 15 residues. This CDR3 reads CASGLVPSEIYEQYF. The CDR3, as DNA: TGTGCTAGTGGTTTGGTACCTTCGGAAATCTACGAGCAGTACTTC. Complete variable domain (other parts from reference TRBV12-5 and TRBJ2-7): DARVTQTPRHKVTEMGQEVTMRCQPILGHNTVFWYRQTMMQGLELLAYFRNRAPLDDSGMPKDRFSAEMPDATLATLKIQPSEPRDSAVYFCASGLVPSEIYEQYFGPGTRLTVT.

The CDR3 is CASSATSGAYEQYF. CDR3 in DNA: TGTGCCAGCAGTGCTACTAGCGGGGCGTACGAGCAGTACTTC. J is TRBJ2-7 and V is TRBV2; TRBD2 agrees at 10 bases. The CDR3 has 14 amino acids. With V trimmed by 4 bases and J by 4 bases, 4 bases remained unmatched. The germline gives CDR1 SNHLY, CDR2 FYNNEI.

The chain employs TRBV19 and TRBJ1-2; weak D call: TRBD1 (5 bases). Germline CDR1 and CDR2: LNHDA and SQIVND (reference sequence). The CDR3 length is 13 residues. The V gene lost 7 bases and the J gene lost 1 base, with 10 bases spanning the gap. The CDR3 DNA reads TGTGCCAGTACCGGGGACGTTAACTATGGCTACACCTTC. The encoded protein is CASTGDVNYGYTF.